The clone carrying this T cell receptor (beta chain) was seen a handful of times. This sample was included in a study of blood T cell repertoires in COVID-19. Enrolled through a virtual design, the participants were between 18 and 89 years of age and came from under 25 US areas. Researchers sorted participants into cohorts using their self-reported clinical history. Trimming removed 2 bases from V and 5 bases from J, with 11 bases in between. Germline CDR1 reads SGHNT; CDR2 reads YYREEE (reference sequence). CDR3 length: 15 amino acids. Source study methods: Reference gene primer amplification in the assay estimated nucleated cell counts. TCRdb's table, derived via immunoSEQ multiplex PCR, lists solely in-frame clones and lacks some. The V and J calls and the clone size are those of that table, but D and trimming were determined from the DNA. In the table there are fewer than 300,000 clones, 80% to 95% of which are singletons.

Sequencing was carried out using PBMCs or T cells enriched from blood (not recorded which). V and J are TRBV5-4 and TRBJ1-6; D is unclear. This receptor was obtained from a woman in her thirties who had recovered from COVID-19. The CDR3 reads CASSFRGRDNSPLHF. CDR3 sequence (DNA): TGTGCCAGCAGCTTTCGAGGTCGGGATAATTCACCCCTCCACTTT.